This TCR beta chain was documented in a study of cytomegalovirus exposure and HLA in healthy donors (TCRdb year 2017). The study in broad terms: An earlier analysis of several hundred of the donors reported about 250 Gb of sequence data and 100 million to 130 million unique TCR beta sequences from about 180 million T cells. Approximately 300 gigabases of sequencing data and approximately 85 million unique TCR sequences were included in an early release covering several hundred HLA-typed donors. Among the approximately 420 genotyped donors, 75% to 90% belonged to the genetic ancestry cluster associated with self-reported Caucasian donors. The study was designed to test whether signatures of past pathogen exposure could be identified by cataloging public T cell receptors. The study profiled the T cell repertoires of around 700 subjects by immunosequencing and related them to cytomegalovirus serostatus. In addition to the first cohort of hundreds of subjects, a separate validation cohort of approximately 120 different subjects was used. To predict cytomegalovirus infection status, the study combined high-throughput TCR immunosequencing, statistical association of individual TCRs with disease status, and machine learning. To study patterns of TCR occurrence, a later analysis re-analyzed previously published TCR beta repertoires from several hundred donors and added high-resolution HLA genotyping. Rather than drawing on any new phenotypic data, the later analysis identified candidate immune exposures from TCR beta sequences and the way those sequences occurred across donors. In an earlier analysis of roughly 540 of the donors, high-throughput TCR beta sequencing was used to judge whether each TCR beta V gene segment behaved as functional or pseudogenic. Donor age, sex, ethnicity and CMV serostatus were compiled alongside the repertoire data. In a later genetic analysis, genome-wide SNP genotypes for about 65% of the roughly 670 donors were used, and that subset was treated as a discovery cohort. Every repertoire in the discovery cohort had been generated on one and the same sequencing platform. HLA typing covered class I and class II loci at four-digit resolution. Typing coverage varied by locus: 629-630 donors for A, B, C, DRB1 and DQB1; approximately 560 for DQA1; about 570 for DPA1; 450 to 480 for DPB1. Because of strong linkage in the cohort, roughly five DR-DQ haplotypes were treated as single units for association and clustering. Across about 380 genotyped donors of the cohort, an average of roughly 250,000 unique TCR beta nucleotide sequences per donor were sequenced, and around 20% of those sequences were non-productive.

Overall study results and their limits: The only immune exposure information available for the cohort was CMV serostatus. The classifier was reported to diagnose cytomegalovirus status with high specificity and sensitivity in both the original cohort and the validation cohort. Across donors, most TCR sequences were observed very rarely, whereas some public TCRs were present in many individuals. In vitro tests confirmed that three of the cytomegalovirus-associated TCR beta chains recognize cytomegalovirus antigens. A group of highly shared sequence variants was considered likely to be a technical artifact of the sequencing pipeline. Because HLA typing was unavailable for some donors at each locus, only the typed subset was used in association tests. The authors suggested that the approach could potentially be generalized to other disease states and immunological phenotypes. Linkage disequilibrium might explain the correlated functional status among segregating V segments, but an unknown experimental factor could not be ruled out. In a later analysis, HLA-associated TCR beta chains showed more clonal expansion and lower generation probabilities than non-associated chains that were equally common. In an earlier analysis of more than 450 of the donors, most TCR beta V segments were observed in productive rearrangements about 90% or about 30% of the time, broadly matching IMGT annotations. Because the 87-base-pair reads could not distinguish some IMGT-functional V segments, including TRBV6-2 and TRBV6-3, those segments were excluded. Strong co-occurrence of HLA alleles, especially DR and DQ, made assigning TCR associations to individual alleles difficult. Specific HLA alleles were associated with over 15,000 TCR beta sequences at a false discovery rate of 0.05 in a later analysis. A later analysis found that TCR association rates varied across HLA loci, with DRB1 alleles showing the most associated TCRs and HLA-C alleles the fewest. An association between a missense DCLRE1C variant and V-gene and J-gene trimming of TCR beta chains was found in a later genetic analysis and replicated in an independent cohort. A further reported finding was that TCR beta sequences accurately predicted the HLA-A and HLA-B alleles for most subjects in the first cohort. Several of the top co-occurrence clusters appeared to be linked to parvovirus B19, influenza, CMV and Epstein-Barr virus, according to a later analysis. Most CMV-associated TCR beta chains appeared to be HLA-restricted in a later analysis, and the HLA associations seemed to be driven largely by CMV exposure. In the study, some 160 TCR beta chains were listed as associated with cytomegalovirus. According to a later genetic analysis, donors in an Asian-associated ancestry cluster had fewer N-insertions in productive TCRs than the roughly 670-donor mean. The presence/absence analyses assumed that sequencing depth was roughly uniform across donors, and that assumption may not be true. Only TCR beta chains were sequenced in this cohort, and the absence of alpha or paired-chain data limited detectable features. Because counts were too low, some 16 rarely observed V segments, including chromosome 9 orphons, were excluded from the earlier analysis of 587 of the donors.

Remarks on this clone: There is no known antigen for this receptor.

Library generation was performed with the immunoSEQ multiplex PCR assay. The multiplex PCR relied on a mix of 60 forward primers for TCR Vbeta segments and 13 reverse primers for TCR Jbeta segments. Amplification of the CDR3 region of rearranged TCR beta genes was performed with a multiplex PCR assay on genomic DNA. Amplified TCR beta libraries were sequenced as 87-base-pair reads on the Illumina HiSeq System. On the authors' methods: In a later analysis, about 80 million unique TCR beta chains were counted across the approximately 670 repertoires, and approximately 11 million of these chains were shared by at least two donors. A nearest-neighbor algorithm error-corrected the raw reads and collapsed the reads into unique sequences, merging closely related sequences to remove PCR and sequencing errors. V, D and J gene segments were assigned by aligning CDR3 sequences to IMGT reference sequences. For a sequence to be retained, a match of at least six nucleotides to both a V gene segment and a J gene segment was required. A rearrangement counted as productive if the CDR3 had no stop codons and remained in frame with V and J, and every other rearrangement counted as non-productive. CDR3 was defined according to IMGT convention as the region running from the second conserved V-encoded cysteine to the conserved J-encoded phenylalanine. The earlier analysis of approximately 590 of the donors excluded any sequence lacking an unambiguous match to a single V gene segment. In an earlier analysis of several hundred of the donors, V segments were called functional above 56.7% productive rearrangements and were called segregating when the between-donor standard deviation exceeded 5%. To diagnose cytomegalovirus status from the catalog of TCR beta chain sequences, a statistical classification framework was built. In a later analysis, TCR nucleotide sequences were compared against IMGT/GENE-DB human TR gene sequences so that V and J genes could be assigned. Using the TCRdist pipeline, a later analysis assigned CDR3 sequences along with most-parsimonious VDJ recombination scenarios. A later analysis defined each TCR beta chain by its CDR3 amino acid sequence plus V-gene family, and excluded reads lacking a unique V-gene family. In a later analysis, several hundred highly shared, low-generation-probability nucleotide sequences were removed to address suspected cross-contamination and a sequencing artifact. In a later analysis, a clonal expansion index was calculated for each public chain from normalized within-repertoire ranks of inferred template counts. Generation probabilities in a later analysis came from a VDJ recombination model fitted to out-of-frame rearrangements, and those results were checked against IGoR. A later analysis scored TCR-TCR, TCR-HLA and TCR-CMV co-occurrence with hypergeometric tests, applying a repertoire-size bias correction to TCR pairs. False discovery rates were estimated in a later analysis by permuting HLA or CMV assignments 20 times. A later analysis grouped co-occurring TCRs with DBSCAN, adding TCRdist sequence similarity when clustering within HLA-allele-positive subsets. Co-occurrence clustering excluded repertoires with fewer than 30,000 or more than 120,000 public chains, plus five with anomalous nucleotide sharing. Entries here come from immuneACCESS through TCRdb and include only in-frame sequences with V and J called. Some clones fail to appear in such tables; in the studies checked, an unresolved V gene covers under half of the shortfall, and the cause of the remainder is unknown. V and J calls and clone size are given by that table; D and trimming were obtained from the DNA. The table for this sample records under 200,000 clones. Jointly, the top ten make up approximately 0.82% of the sample.

The CDR3 numbers 15 residues from cysteine through phenylalanine. The only DNA kept is the CDR3, 45 bases in frame from the first base. From a lookup of the germline V gene, CDR1 and CDR2 are LGHNA and YSLEER. V is shortened by 4 bases, J by 5 bases, and the region joining them spans 17 bases. The cohort was made up of roughly 670 healthy bone marrow donors. At the time of sampling, every cohort member was nominally healthy, though immune exposures that went unrecorded were likely present. The donor tested CMV seropositive and was one of the 289 seropositive cohort members. Each donor provided a peripheral blood sample, and peripheral blood mononuclear cells were used for TCR beta sequencing. The Qiagen DNeasy Blood Extraction Kit was used to extract genomic DNA from the blood cell samples.

The sample consisted of PBMCs. The sequence derives from a young woman in good health and CMV-seropositive. Rearrangement joined TRBV4-3 to TRBJ1-2; TRBD1 is perhaps the D gene, given 5 matching bases. The CDR3 in this case is CASSPLGGGGYGYTF. DNA sequence: TGCGCCAGCAGCCCCCTGGGGGGGGGAGGTTATGGCTACACCTTC.